Listed below are T cell receptor beta chains from one sample, sequenced in a study of persistence of HIV-infected CD4 T cells. The antigens of these receptors remain unknown. Using immunoSEQ multiplex PCR, the repertoire was profiled, and TCRdb retains in-frame clones only, with some absent. The sample shows roughly 34,000 clones, 82% of them seen only once. Sequenced material: CD4+ T cells sorted from PBMCs after 18-hour stimulation, taken from a patient who received antiretroviral therapy. All receptors come from an adult woman with HIV who was CMV-seropositive. CDR3s include the opening cysteine and the closing phenylalanine or tryptophan. Fields, in order: clone size, CDR3 length, J gene, D gene, V gene, CDR3 DNA, CDR3 protein. D genes are given only for firm matches. Size is omitted from some rows. Given values are once, few, many or a class for expanded clones.

-,15,TRBJ2-1,TRBD2,TRBV5-4,TGTGCCAGCAGCTCTTCTAGCGGGAGTTCGAATGAGCAGTTCTTC,CASSSSSGSSNEQFF
few,15,TRBJ1-3,-,TRBV6-5,TGTGCCAGCAGCGCCGCTCGCCTATCTGGAAACACCATATATTTT,CASSAARLSGNTIYF
-,13,TRBJ1-1,-,TRBV28,TGTGCCAGCACTGCGCCGGGGAACACTGAAGCTTTCTTT,CASTAPGNTEAFF
-,12,TRBJ1-2,-,TRBV24-1,TGTGCCACCAGTGAGGAGGCTTATGGCTACACCTTC,CATSEEAYGYTF
-,14,TRBJ1-2,-,TRBV7-2,TGTGCCAGCAGCTTAGTTGGGGGTCTTGAGGGCTACACCTTC,CASSLVGGLEGYTF
-,12,TRBJ2-7,-,TRBV6-6,TGTGCCAGCAGTCCCCGGGGCGACGAGCAGTACTTC,CASSPRGDEQYF
-,17,TRBJ2-7,-,TRBV3-1/TRBV3-2,TGTGCCAGCAGCCAAGATCGGAGCGGAGAAACTATCTACGAGCAGTACTTC,CASSQDRSGETIYEQYF
-,15,TRBJ2-1,-,TRBV7-9,TGTGCCAGCAGCTTAAGGCCTCTAGCCAACAATGAGCAGTTCTTC,CASSLRPLANNEQFF
few,14,TRBJ1-6,-,TRBV3-1/TRBV3-2,TGTGCCAGCAGCCCGACAGTGATGGGCTCACCCCTCCACTTT,CASSPTVMGSPLHF
-,14,TRBJ1-2,TRBD1,TRBV4-1,TGCGCCAGCAGCCAAGGGGACAGGGACTATGGCTACACCTTC,CASSQGDRDYGYTF
-,13,TRBJ1-3,-,TRBV12-3/TRBV12-4,TGTGCCAGCAAACCAAACGCGCCGAACACCATATATTTT,CASKPNAPNTIYF
-,11,TRBJ1-1,-,TRBV2,TGTGCCAGCGATGGGAACACTGAAGCTTTCTTT,CASDGNTEAFF
-,20,TRBJ2-2,TRBD1,TRBV6-6,TGTGCCAGCAGCCCCCGACCCTGGGACAGGGGGTCTGTCAGCACCGGGGAGCTGTTTTTT,CASSPRPWDRGSVSTGELFF
-,15,TRBJ2-7,-,TRBV15,TGTGCCACCAGCAGAGATCGGGGATACTCCTACGAGCAGTACTTC,CATSRDRGYSYEQYF
few,13,TRBJ1-2,-,TRBV30,TGTGCCTGGAGTGTGGGAGGGCGTCGAGGCTACACCTTC,CAWSVGGRRGYTF
-,17,TRBJ2-1,TRBD2,TRBV5-1,TGCGCCAGCAGCTTAGGTAGGACTAGCGGGACGGGAAATGAGCAGTTCTTC,CASSLGRTSGTGNEQFF
-,15,TRBJ1-2,-,TRBV5-1,TGCGCCAGCAGCCTGACCGGGACGGACAACTATGGCTACACCTTC,CASSLTGTDNYGYTF
once,15,TRBJ1-1,-,TRBV5-5,TGTGCCAGCAGCGTGGGGGGGCTAGGAGACACTGAAGCTTTCTTT,CASSVGGLGDTEAFF
-,13,TRBJ1-2,TRBD1,TRBV19,TGTGCCAGCCGTGGACAGGGAAACTATGGCTACACCTTC,CASRGQGNYGYTF
-,13,TRBJ1-1,-,TRBV18,TGTGCCAGCTCACGGGACTGGAACACTGAAGCTTTCTTT,CASSRDWNTEAFF
-,15,TRBJ2-1,-,TRBV21-1,TGTGCCAGCAGCAAAGGGAAGGGATCGGCGGTTGAGCAGTTCTTC,CASSKGKGSAVEQFF
-,14,TRBJ2-7,-,TRBV7-8,TGTGCCAGCAGCCCAGCCCTATCGGGCTACGAGCAGTACTTC,CASSPALSGYEQYF
few,17,TRBJ2-3,TRBD2,TRBV27,TGTGCCAGCAGCCCGCGGGGGGTAAGCCCTAGCACAGATACGCAGTATTTT,CASSPRGVSPSTDTQYF
-,15,TRBJ2-1,TRBD2,TRBV6-1,TGTGCCAGCAGTGAAAGGGCTAGCGGGAGGGCCCAGCAGTTCTTC,CASSERASGRAQQFF
-,13,TRBJ2-2,TRBD1,TRBV10-3,TGTGCCTCCCAGGGGGCATTTACCGGGGAGCTGTTTTTT,CASQGAFTGELFF
-,14,TRBJ2-3,-,TRBV3-1/TRBV3-2,TGTGCCAGCAGCCCCTATACGGGCACAGATACGCAGTATTTT,CASSPYTGTDTQYF
-,13,TRBJ2-5,TRBD2,TRBV6-5,TGTGCCAGCACTAGCGGGGGGGCGATCGCCCAGTACTTC,CASTSGGAIAQYF
-,14,TRBJ1-2,-,TRBV6-1,TGTGCCAGCAGTGAATATGCAGGGGACTATGGCTACACCTTC,CASSEYAGDYGYTF
-,14,TRBJ1-1,-,TRBV19,TGTGCCAGTACCCTACAGGGACTGAACACTGAAGCTTTCTTT,CASTLQGLNTEAFF
-,15,TRBJ2-1,-,TRBV7-9,TGTGCCAGCAACTACCGGGACACGGAAAACAATGAGCAGTTCTTC,CASNYRDTENNEQFF
-,15,TRBJ1-4,-,TRBV4-2,TGTGCCAGCAGCCAAGAGGGGACGGCCAATGAAAAACTGTTTTTT,CASSQEGTANEKLFF
-,13,TRBJ2-2,-,TRBV7-6,TGTGCCAGCAGCTTAACGATGCCCGGGGAGCTGTTTTTT,CASSLTMPGELFF
-,15,TRBJ2-2,TRBD1,TRBV7-2,TGTGCCAGCAGCTTGGGACAGGCGAACACCGGGGAGCTGTTTTTT,CASSLGQANTGELFF
-,16,TRBJ1-1,TRBD1,TRBV6-2/TRBV6-3,TGTGCCAGCAGTTACTCGGATACAGGGGGGAAGACTGAAGCTTTCTTT,CASSYSDTGGKTEAFF
-,13,TRBJ1-2,TRBD1,TRBV18,TGTGCCAGCTCACCGACAGGGAATCTTGGCTACACCTTC,CASSPTGNLGYTF
-,14,TRBJ2-4,-,TRBV6-6,TGTGCCTCCTCCGGGGCTAGCAGGGCGAACATTCAGTACTTC,CASSGASRANIQYF
once,14,TRBJ1-2,-,TRBV7-2,TGTGCCAGCAGCTTGAGCGCGGGGGGCTATGGCTACACCTTC,CASSLSAGGYGYTF
-,14,TRBJ1-6,TRBD1,TRBV30,TGTGCCTGCCGGGACAGGGGGCGTTATTCACCCCTCCACTTT,CACRDRGRYSPLHF
-,15,TRBJ2-7,TRBD1,TRBV18,TGTGCCAGCTCACCATCAGGGACAGGGTTATACGAGCAGTACTTC,CASSPSGTGLYEQYF
-,15,TRBJ2-2,-,TRBV5-6,TGTGCCAGCAGCTTCCGCCTAGTCGGCACCGGGGAGCTGTTTTTT,CASSFRLVGTGELFF
-,14,TRBJ1-2,TRBD1,TRBV7-9,TGTGCCAGCAGCTCCTCGGACAGGGTCCATGGCTACACCTTC,CASSSSDRVHGYTF
few,14,TRBJ2-5,-,TRBV6-5,TGTGCCAGCAGTTACTCGATCAGAGAGGAGACCCAGTACTTC,CASSYSIREETQYF
-,14,TRBJ1-1,-,TRBV25-1,TGTGCCAGCAGTGATTGGGGACTGAACACTGAAGCTTTCTTT,CASSDWGLNTEAFF
-,15,TRBJ1-1,-,TRBV11-3,TGTGCCAGCAGCTTAGTGGCAGGGCGGAACACTGAAGCTTTCTTT,CASSLVAGRNTEAFF
-,14,TRBJ2-2,-,TRBV3-1/TRBV3-2,TGTGCCAGCAGCCTTAGAGTAGTCACCGGGGAGCTGTTTTTT,CASSLRVVTGELFF
-,19,TRBJ2-7,TRBD2,TRBV4-3,TGCGCCAGCAGCCAAGAGTTGACGACTAGCGGGGGGGCTGGCTACGAGCAGTACTTC,CASSQELTTSGGAGYEQYF
-,15,TRBJ1-6,-,TRBV13,TGTGCCAGCAGCCTAACGGGCGGTGAAAATTCACCCCTCCACTTT,CASSLTGGENSPLHF
-,14,TRBJ2-1,-,TRBV2,TGTGCCAGCAGTGATCGGGGTTCCTACAATGAGCAGTTCTTC,CASSDRGSYNEQFF
-,18,TRBJ2-1,-,TRBV4-1,TGCGCCAGCAGCCAAGGAGCCCCCGGGACACCCTACTACAATGAGCAGTTCTTC,CASSQGAPGTPYYNEQFF
-,15,TRBJ1-2,-,TRBV24-1,TGTGCCACCAGTGATAGGGCAGGGTCGGATTATGGCTACACCTTC,CATSDRAGSDYGYTF
-,17,TRBJ1-5,TRBD1,TRBV6-1,TGTGCCAGCAGTGGTCCCTTTGGACAGGGGGCCGGTCAGCCCCAGCATTTT,CASSGPFGQGAGQPQHF
once,15,TRBJ1-5,-,TRBV2,TGTGCCAGCAGTGAAGCCGAAATCGGCAATCAGCCCCAGCATTTT,CASSEAEIGNQPQHF
-,13,TRBJ1-3,-,TRBV5-4,TGTGCCAGCAGCTTGGTAGGCTTACCCACCATATATTTT,CASSLVGLPTIYF
few,19,TRBJ1-2,-,TRBV24-1,TGTGCCACCAGTGGCCCGTCGAGCCAGAAAGATGGAAGAGGCGATGGCTACACCTTC,CATSGPSSQKDGRGDGYTF
-,16,TRBJ1-1,-,TRBV28,TGTGCCAGCAGTTTGTCGGGTAAAGGGTTGTACACTGAAGCTTTCTTT,CASSLSGKGLYTEAFF
-,16,TRBJ2-2,-,TRBV7-6,TGTGCCAGCAGCTTAGAAAGACCGAGTAGCACCGGGGAGCTGTTTTTT,CASSLERPSSTGELFF
-,15,TRBJ1-1,-,TRBV2,TGTGCCAGCAGCGGGAGCCCAGTCCGGAACACTGAAGCTTTCTTT,CASSGSPVRNTEAFF
-,15,TRBJ2-5,TRBD1,TRBV24-1,TGTGCCACCAGTGATGGGGACAGGGCACAAGAGACCCAGTACTTC,CATSDGDRAQETQYF
-,15,TRBJ2-1,-,TRBV9,TGTGCCAGCAGTAGTTTCGGGGAGAATTACAATGAGCAGTTCTTC,CASSSFGENYNEQFF